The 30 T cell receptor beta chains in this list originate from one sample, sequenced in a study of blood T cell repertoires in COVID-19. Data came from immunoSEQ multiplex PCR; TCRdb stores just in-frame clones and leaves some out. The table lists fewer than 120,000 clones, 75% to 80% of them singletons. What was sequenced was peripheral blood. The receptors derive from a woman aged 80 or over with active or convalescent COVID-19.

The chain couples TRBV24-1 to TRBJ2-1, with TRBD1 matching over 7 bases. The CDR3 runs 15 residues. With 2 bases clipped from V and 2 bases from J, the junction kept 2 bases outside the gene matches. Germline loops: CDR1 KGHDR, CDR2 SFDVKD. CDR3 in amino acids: CATSDSQGAYNEQFF. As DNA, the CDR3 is TGTGCCACCAGTGATTCGCAGGGGGCCTACAATGAGCAGTTCTTC.

CDR3 region: CASSLSSGTGTTGELFF. Here the CDR3 DNA reads TGTGCCAGCAGTTTATCATCCGGGACAGGGACTACCGGGGAGCTGTTTTTT. This chain joins TRBV27 and TRBJ2-2; 9 bases align to TRBD1. Trimming took 0 bases from V and 5 from J; bases not matched to a gene: 7. Germline V gene lookup returns CDR1 MNHEY and CDR2 SMNVEV (reference sequence). The CDR3 spans 17 residues.

The CDR3 DNA follows: TGTGCCATCAGCCGGGACACCGCGAACACCGGGGAGCTGTTTTTT. Its translation is CAISRDTANTGELFF. The chain couples TRBV10-3 to TRBJ2-2; possible D gene TRBD1, 6 bases. This CDR3 is built from 15 residues. Trimming pared 6 bases from V and 0 bases from J, leaving 11 bases between. CDR1 and CDR2 (germline): ENHRY, SYGVKD.

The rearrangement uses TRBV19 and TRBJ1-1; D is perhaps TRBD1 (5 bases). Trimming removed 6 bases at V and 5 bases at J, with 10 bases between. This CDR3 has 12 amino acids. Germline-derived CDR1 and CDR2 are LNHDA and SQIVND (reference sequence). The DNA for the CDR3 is TGTGCCAGTAGGATGGGGGGAACTGAAGCTTTCTTT. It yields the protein CASRMGGTEAFF.

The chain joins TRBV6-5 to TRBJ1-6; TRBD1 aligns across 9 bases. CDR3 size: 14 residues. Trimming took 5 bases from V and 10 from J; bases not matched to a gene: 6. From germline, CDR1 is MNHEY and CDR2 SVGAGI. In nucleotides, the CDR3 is TGTGCCAGCAGTCCGGGACAGGGAAGATCACCCCTCCACTTT. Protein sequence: CASSPGQGRSPLHF.

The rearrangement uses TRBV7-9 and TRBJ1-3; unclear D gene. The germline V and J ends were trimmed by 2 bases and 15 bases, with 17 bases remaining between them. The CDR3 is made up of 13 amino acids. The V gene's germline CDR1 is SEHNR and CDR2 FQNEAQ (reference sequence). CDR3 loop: CASSLTEGDAEYF. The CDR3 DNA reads TGTGCCAGCAGCTTAACCGAGGGCGATGCCGAATATTTT.

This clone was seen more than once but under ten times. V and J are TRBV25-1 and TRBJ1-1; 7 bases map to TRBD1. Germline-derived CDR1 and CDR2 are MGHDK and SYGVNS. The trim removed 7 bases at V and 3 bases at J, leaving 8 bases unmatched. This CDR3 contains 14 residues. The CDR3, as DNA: TGTGCCAGCAACCGAGGGGGCAAGGACACTGAAGCTTTCTTT. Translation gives CASNRGGKDTEAFF.

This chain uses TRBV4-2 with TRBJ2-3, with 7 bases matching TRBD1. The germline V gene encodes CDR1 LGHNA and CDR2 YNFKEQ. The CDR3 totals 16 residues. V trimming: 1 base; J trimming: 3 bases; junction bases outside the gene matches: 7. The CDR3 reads CASSQGGQPGTDTQYF. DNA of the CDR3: TGTGCCAGCAGCCAAGGGGGACAGCCTGGAACAGATACGCAGTATTTT.

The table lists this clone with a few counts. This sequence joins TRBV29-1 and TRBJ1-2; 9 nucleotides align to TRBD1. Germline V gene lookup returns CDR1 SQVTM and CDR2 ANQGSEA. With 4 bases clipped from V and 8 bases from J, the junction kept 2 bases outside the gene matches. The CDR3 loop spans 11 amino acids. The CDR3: CSVVGQGGYTF. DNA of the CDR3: TGCAGCGTTGTGGGACAGGGAGGCTACACCTTC.

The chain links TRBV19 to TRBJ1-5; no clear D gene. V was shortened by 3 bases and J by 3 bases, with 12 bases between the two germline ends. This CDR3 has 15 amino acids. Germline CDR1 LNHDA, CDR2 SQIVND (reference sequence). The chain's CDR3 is CASSIRYVFNQPQHF. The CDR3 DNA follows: TGTGCCAGTAGTATTCGCTACGTTTTCAATCAGCCCCAGCATTTT.

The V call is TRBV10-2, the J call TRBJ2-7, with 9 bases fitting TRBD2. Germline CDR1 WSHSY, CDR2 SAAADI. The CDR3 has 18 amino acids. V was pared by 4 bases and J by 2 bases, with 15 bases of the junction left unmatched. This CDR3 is CASSVGRLTSGSTYEQYF. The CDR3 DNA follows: TGCGCCAGCAGTGTTGGCAGGCTGACTAGCGGTTCAACCTACGAGCAGTACTTC.

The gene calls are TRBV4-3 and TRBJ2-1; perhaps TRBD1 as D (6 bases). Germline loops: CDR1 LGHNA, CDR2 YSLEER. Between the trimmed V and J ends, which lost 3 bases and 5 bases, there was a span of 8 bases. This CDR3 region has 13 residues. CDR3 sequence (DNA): TGCGCCAGCAGCCAGAGGACAGACAATGAGCAGTTCTTC. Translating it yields CASSQRTDNEQFF.

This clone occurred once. The CDR3 DNA reads TGTGCCAGCAGTGAGGGGCCGGGTAATGAAAAACTGTTTTTT. Protein product: CASSEGPGNEKLFF. The chain recombines TRBV6-1 with TRBJ1-4; tentatively, D is TRBD1 (5 bases). The V gene lost 3 bases and the J gene lost 4 bases, with 9 bases spanning the gap. The germline V gene has CDR1 MNHNS and CDR2 SASEGT. The CDR3 has 14 residues.

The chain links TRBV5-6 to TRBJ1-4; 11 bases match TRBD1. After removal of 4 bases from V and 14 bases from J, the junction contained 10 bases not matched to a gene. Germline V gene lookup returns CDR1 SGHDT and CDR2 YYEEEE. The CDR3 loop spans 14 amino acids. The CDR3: CASSRVGQGANLFF. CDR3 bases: TGTGCCAGCAGCCGCGTTGGACAGGGGGCGAATCTGTTTTTT.

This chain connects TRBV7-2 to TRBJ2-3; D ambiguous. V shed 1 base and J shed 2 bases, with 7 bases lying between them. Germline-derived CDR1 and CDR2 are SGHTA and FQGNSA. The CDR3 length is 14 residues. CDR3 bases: TGTGCCAGCAGCTTAGGACTCCACACAGATACGCAGTATTTT. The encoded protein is CASSLGLHTDTQYF.

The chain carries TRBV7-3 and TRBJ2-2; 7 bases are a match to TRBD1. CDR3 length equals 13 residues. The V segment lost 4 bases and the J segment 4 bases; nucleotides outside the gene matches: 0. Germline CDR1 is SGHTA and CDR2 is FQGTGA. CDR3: CASSWDSTGELFF. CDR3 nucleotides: TGTGCCAGCAGCTGGGACAGCACCGGGGAGCTGTTTTTT. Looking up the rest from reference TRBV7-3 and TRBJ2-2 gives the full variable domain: GAGVSQTPSNKVTEKGKYVELRCDPISGHTALYWYRQSLGQGPEFLIYFQGTGAADDSGLPNDRFFAVRPEGSVSTLKIQRTERGDSAVYLCASSWDSTGELFFGEGSRLTVL.

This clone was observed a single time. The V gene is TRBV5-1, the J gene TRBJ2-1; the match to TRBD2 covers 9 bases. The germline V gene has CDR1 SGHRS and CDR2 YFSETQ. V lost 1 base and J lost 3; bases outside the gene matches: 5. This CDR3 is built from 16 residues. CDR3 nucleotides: TGCGCCAGCAGCTTGTCCGGGACTAGCAGCTACAATGAGCAGTTCTTC. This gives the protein CASSLSGTSSYNEQFF.

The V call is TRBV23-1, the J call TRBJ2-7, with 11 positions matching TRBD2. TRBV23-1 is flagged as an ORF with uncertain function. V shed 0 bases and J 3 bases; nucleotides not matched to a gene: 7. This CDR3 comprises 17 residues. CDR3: CASSQSGTSGILYEQYF. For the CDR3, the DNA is TGCGCCAGCAGTCAATCTGGGACTAGCGGCATCCTCTACGAGCAGTACTTC.

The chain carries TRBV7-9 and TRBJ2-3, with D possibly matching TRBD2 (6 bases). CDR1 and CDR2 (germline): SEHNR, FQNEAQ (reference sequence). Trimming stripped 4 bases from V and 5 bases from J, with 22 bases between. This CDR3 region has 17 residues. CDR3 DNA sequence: TGTGCCAGCAGCTCCCTAGTCGGGGGAGCCGGAGGAGATACGCAGTATTTT. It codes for CASSSLVGGAGGDTQYF.

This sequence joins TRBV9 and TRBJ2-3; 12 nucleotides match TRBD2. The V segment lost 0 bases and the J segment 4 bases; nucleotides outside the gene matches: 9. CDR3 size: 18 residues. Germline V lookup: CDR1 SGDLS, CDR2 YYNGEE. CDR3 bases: TGTGCCAGCAGCGTAGAGGCTAGCGGGAGGGCCCTACCAGATACGCAGTATTTT. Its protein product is CASSVEASGRALPDTQYF.

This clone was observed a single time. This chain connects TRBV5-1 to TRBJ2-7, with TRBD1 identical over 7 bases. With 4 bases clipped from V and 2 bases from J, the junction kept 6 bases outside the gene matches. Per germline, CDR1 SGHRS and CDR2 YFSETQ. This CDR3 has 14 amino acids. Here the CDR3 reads CASSEGQETYEQYF. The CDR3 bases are TGCGCCAGCAGCGAAGGACAGGAGACCTACGAGCAGTACTTC.

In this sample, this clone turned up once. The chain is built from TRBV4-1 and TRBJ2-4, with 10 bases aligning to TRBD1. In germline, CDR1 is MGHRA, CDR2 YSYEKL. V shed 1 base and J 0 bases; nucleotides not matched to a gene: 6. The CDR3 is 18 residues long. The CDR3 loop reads CASSQAGQGPLAKNIQYF. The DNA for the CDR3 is TGCGCCAGCAGCCAAGCGGGACAGGGGCCCCTAGCCAAAAACATTCAGTACTTC.

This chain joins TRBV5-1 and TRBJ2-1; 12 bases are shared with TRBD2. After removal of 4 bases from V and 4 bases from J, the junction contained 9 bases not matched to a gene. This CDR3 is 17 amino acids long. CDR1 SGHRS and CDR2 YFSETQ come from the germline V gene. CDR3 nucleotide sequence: TGCGCCAGCAGCACCGGACTAGCGGGGATTCTTTACAATGAGCAGTTCTTC. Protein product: CASSTGLAGILYNEQFF.

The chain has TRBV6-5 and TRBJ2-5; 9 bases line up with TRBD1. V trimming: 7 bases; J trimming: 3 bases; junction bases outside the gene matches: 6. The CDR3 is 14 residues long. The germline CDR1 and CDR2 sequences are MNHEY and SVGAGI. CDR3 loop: CASNQGQGEETQYF. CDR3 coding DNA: TGTGCCAGCAACCAGGGACAGGGAGAAGAGACCCAGTACTTC.

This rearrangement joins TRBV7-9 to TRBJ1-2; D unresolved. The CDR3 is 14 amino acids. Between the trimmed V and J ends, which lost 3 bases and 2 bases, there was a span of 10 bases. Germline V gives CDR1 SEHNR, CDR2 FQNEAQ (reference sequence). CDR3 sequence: CASSFYTGNYGYTF. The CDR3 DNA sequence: TGTGCCAGCAGCTTTTATACGGGAAACTATGGCTACACCTTC.

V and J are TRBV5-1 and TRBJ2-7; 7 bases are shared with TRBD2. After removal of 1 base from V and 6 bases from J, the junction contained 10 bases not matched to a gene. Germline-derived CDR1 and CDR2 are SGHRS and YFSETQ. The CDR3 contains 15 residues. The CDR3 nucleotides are TGCGCCAGCAGCTTGTCGGGCGGGAGTCTTGGCGAGCAGTACTTC. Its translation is CASSLSGGSLGEQYF.

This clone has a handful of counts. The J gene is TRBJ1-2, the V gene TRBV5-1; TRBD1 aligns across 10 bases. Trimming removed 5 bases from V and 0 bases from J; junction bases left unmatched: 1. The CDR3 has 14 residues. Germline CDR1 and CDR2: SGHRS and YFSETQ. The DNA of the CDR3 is TGCGCCAGCAGGGGGACAGGGGCTAACTATGGCTACACCTTC. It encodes CASRGTGANYGYTF.

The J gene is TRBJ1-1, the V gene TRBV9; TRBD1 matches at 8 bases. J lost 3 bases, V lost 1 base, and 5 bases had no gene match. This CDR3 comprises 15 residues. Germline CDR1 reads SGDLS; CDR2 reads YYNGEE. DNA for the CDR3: TGTGCCAGCAGCGTACAGGGGGCCCGAGACACTGAAGCTTTCTTT. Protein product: CASSVQGARDTEAFF.

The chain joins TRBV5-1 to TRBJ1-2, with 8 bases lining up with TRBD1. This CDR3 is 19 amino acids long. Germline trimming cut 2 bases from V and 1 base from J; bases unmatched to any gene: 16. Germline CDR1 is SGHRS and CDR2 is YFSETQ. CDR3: CASSFDRGYTTGSNYGYTF. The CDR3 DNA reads TGCGCCAGCAGCTTTGACAGGGGCTATACTACTGGCAGTAACTATGGCTACACCTTC.

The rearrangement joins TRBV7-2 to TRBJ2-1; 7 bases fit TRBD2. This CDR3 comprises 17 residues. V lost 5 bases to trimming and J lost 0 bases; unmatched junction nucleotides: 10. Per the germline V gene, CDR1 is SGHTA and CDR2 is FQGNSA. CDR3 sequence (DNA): TGTGCCAGCAGCCCCTATGGGCGGGAGAGCTCCTACAATGAGCAGTTCTTC. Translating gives CASSPYGRESSYNEQFF.